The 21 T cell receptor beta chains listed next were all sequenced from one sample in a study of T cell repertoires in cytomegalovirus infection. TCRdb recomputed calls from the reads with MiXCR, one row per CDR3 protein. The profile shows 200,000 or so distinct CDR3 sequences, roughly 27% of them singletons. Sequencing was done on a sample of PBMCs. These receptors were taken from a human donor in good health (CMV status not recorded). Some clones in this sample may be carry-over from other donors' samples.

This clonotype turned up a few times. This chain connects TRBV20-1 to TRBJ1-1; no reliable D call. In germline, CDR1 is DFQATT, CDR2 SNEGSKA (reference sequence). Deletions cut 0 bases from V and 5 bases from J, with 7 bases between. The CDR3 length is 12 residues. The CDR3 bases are TGCAGTGCTAGAGAAGGAGTTACTGAAGCTTTCTTT. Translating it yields CSAREGVTEAFF.

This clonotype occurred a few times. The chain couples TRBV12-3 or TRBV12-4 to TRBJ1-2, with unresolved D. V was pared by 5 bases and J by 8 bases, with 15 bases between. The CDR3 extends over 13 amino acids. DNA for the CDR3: TGTGCCAGCAGTGCCCCACGAGATTACGGCTACACCTTC. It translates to CASSAPRDYGYTF.

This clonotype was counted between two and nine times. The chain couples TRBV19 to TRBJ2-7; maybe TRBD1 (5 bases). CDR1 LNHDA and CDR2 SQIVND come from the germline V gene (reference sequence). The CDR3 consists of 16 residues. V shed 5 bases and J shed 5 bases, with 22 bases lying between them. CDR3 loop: CASSLVRVTRLHEQYF. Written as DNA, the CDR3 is TGTGCCAGTAGTTTGGTCAGGGTAACCCGCCTACACGAGCAGTACTTC.

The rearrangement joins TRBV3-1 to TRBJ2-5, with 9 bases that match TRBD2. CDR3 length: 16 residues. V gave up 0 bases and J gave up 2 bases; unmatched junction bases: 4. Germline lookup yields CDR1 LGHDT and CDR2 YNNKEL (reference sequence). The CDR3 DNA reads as TGTGCCAGCAGCCAAGATGCCAGCGGGGGGCAAGAGACCCAGTACTTC. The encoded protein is CASSQDASGGQETQYF.

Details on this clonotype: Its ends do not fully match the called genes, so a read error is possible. The chain's CDR3 is CASSYSNSGGRHEPFF. The CDR3 DNA is TGTGCCAGCAGTTACTCGAACAGCGGGGGGCGACATGAGCCGTTCTTC. The chain combines TRBV6-5 with TRBJ2-1; the match to TRBD2 covers 9 bases. Per the germline V gene, CDR1 is MNHEY and CDR2 is SVGAGI. The CDR3 runs 16 residues.

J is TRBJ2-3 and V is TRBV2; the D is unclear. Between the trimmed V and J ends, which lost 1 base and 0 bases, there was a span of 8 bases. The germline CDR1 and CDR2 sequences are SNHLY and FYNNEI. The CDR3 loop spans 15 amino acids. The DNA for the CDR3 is TGTGCCAGCAGTGAAGAGGGTGGGAGCACAGATACGCAGTATTTT. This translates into CASSEEGGSTDTQYF.

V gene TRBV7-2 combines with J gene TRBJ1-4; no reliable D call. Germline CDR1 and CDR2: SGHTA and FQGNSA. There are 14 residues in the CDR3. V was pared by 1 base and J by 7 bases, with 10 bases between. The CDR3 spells CASSLGVRSEKLFF. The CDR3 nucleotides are TGTGCCAGCAGCTTAGGGGTCCGTAGTGAAAAACTGTTTTTT.

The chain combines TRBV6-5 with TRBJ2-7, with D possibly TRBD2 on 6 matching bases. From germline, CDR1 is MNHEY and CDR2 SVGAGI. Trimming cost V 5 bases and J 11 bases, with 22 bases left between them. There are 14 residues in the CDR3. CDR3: CASSKGSPEGTEYF. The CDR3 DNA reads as TGTGCCAGCAGTAAGGGAAGTCCGGAGGGCACCGAGTACTTC.

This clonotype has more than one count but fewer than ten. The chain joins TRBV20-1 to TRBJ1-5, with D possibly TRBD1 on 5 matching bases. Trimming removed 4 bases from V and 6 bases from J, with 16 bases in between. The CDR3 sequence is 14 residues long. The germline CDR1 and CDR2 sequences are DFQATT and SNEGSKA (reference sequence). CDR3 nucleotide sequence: TGCAGTGCTAAATCTCGGCAGGGAAGTCAGCCCCAGCATTTT. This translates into CSAKSRQGSQPQHF.

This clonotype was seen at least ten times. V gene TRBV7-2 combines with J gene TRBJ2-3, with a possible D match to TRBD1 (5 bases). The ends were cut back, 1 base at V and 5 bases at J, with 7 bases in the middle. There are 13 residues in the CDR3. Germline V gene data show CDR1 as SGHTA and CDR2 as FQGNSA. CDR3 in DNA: TGTGCCAGCAGCTTAGAACAGGAAGATACGCAGTATTTT. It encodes CASSLEQEDTQYF.

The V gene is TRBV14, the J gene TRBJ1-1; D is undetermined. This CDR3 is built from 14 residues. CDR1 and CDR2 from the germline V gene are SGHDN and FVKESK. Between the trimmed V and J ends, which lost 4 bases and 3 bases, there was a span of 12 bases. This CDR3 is CASSRMGRDTEAFF. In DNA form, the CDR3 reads TGTGCCAGCAGCCGTATGGGTCGGGACACTGAAGCTTTCTTT.

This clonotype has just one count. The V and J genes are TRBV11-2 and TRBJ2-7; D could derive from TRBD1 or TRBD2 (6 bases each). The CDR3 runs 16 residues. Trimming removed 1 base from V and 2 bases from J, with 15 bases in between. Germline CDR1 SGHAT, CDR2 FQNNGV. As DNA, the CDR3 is TGTGCCAGCAGCTTAGGCGGTAGGGGGGCCACCTACGAGCAGTACTTC. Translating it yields CASSLGGRGATYEQYF.

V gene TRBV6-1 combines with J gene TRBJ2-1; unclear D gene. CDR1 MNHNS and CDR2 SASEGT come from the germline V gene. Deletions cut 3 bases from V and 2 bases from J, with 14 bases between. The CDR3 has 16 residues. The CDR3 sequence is CASSDPSSRPYNEQFF. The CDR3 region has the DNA TGTGCCAGCAGTGACCCGAGCAGTCGGCCCTACAATGAGCAGTTCTTC.

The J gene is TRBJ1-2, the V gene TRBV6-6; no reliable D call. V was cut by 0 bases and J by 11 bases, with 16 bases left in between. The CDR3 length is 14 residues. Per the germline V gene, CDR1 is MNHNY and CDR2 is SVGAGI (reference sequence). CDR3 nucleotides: TGTGCCAGCAGTTACTCGACGAAAACCGAGGTATACACCTTC. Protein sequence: CASSYSTKTEVYTF.

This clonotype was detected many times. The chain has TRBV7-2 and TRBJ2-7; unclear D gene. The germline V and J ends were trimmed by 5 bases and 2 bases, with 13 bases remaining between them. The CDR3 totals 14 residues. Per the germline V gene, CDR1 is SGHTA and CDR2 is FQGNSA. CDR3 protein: CASSKRTVAYEQYF. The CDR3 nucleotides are TGTGCCAGCAGCAAAAGGACGGTTGCCTACGAGCAGTACTTC.

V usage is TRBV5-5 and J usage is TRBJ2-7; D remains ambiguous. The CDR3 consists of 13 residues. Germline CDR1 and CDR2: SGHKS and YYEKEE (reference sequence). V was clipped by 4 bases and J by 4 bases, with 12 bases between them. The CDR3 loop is CASSPWIQYEQYF. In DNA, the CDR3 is TGTGCCAGCAGCCCATGGATACAATACGAGCAGTACTTC.

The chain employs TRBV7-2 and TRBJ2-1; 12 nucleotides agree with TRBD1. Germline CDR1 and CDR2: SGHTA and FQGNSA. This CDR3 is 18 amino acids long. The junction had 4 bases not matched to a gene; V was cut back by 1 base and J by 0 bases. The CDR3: CASSLEGQGASSYNEQFF. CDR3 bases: TGTGCCAGCAGCTTAGAGGGACAGGGGGCCAGCTCCTACAATGAGCAGTTCTTC.

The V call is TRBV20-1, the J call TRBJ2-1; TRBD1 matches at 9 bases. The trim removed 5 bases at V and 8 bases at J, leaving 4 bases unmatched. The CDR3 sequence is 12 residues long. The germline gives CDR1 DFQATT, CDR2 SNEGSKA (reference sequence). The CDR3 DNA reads TGCAGTGCTGAGGACAGGGGCGATGAGCAGTTCTTC. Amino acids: CSAEDRGDEQFF.

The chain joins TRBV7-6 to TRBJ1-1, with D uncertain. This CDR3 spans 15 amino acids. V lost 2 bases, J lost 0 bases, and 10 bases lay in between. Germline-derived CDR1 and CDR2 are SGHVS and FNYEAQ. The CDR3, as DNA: TGTGCCAGCAGCTTATCCCAGGAAGTGAACACTGAAGCTTTCTTT. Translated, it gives CASSLSQEVNTEAFF.

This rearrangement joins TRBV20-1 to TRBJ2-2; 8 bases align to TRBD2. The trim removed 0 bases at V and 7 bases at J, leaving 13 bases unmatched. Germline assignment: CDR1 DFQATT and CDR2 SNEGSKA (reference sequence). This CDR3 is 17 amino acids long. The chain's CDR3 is CSARDRAGTRGGGELFF. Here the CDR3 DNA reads TGCAGTGCTAGAGATCGTGCCGGGACTAGAGGTGGCGGGGAGCTGTTTTTT.

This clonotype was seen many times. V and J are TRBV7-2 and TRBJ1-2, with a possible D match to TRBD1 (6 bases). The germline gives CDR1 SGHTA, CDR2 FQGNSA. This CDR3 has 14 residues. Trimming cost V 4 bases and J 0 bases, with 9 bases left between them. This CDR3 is CASSWDTANYGYTF. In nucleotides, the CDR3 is TGTGCCAGCAGCTGGGACACCGCTAACTATGGCTACACCTTC.